The 17 T cell receptor beta chains in this list originate from one sample, sequenced in a study of radiotherapy plus CTLA-4 blockade in lung cancer. Only in-frame clones appear in the TCRdb table, and some are missing; sequencing was by immunoSEQ multiplex PCR. This sample yields over 14,000 clones, of which around 87% are seen a single time; approximately 15% belongs to the top ten. The specimen comprised peripheral blood, sampled from a patient treated with radiotherapy plus ipilimumab. The receptors derive from a human donor with non-small cell lung cancer that progressed on radiotherapy plus ipilimumab. Some clones in this sample may be carry-over from other donors' samples.

The V gene is TRBV14, the J gene TRBJ2-5; 13 bases are a match to TRBD2. The CDR3 is 17 residues long. The germline V gene has CDR1 SGHDN and CDR2 FVKESK. Trimming removed 5 bases from V and 5 bases from J; junction bases left unmatched: 11. The CDR3 here is CASSVGLAGTLVETQYF. The DNA for the CDR3 is TGTGCCAGCAGCGTGGGACTAGCGGGAACTCTAGTCGAGACCCAGTACTTC.

The chain uses TRBV27 and TRBJ2-1; 12 bases are shared with TRBD2. The V gene's germline CDR1 is MNHEY and CDR2 SMNVEV (reference sequence). The CDR3 contains 17 residues. Trimming cost V 6 bases and J 3 bases; bases outside gene matches: 9. The CDR3 here is CASRQTSGSSGYNEQFF. DNA of the CDR3: TGTGCCAGCAGGCAGACTAGCGGGAGTTCTGGCTACAATGAGCAGTTCTTC.

The rearrangement uses TRBV6-5 and TRBJ1-5; D possibly corresponds to TRBD1 (5 bases). Per germline, CDR1 MNHEY and CDR2 SVGAGI. V gave up 2 bases and J gave up 8 bases, with 10 bases separating them. The CDR3 covers 13 residues. CDR3 nucleotide sequence: TGTGCCAGCAGTTACGACAGTGATAAGCCCCAGCATTTT. Translated, it gives CASSYDSDKPQHF.

The chain employs TRBV19 and TRBJ2-5, with D hard to call. CDR3 length equals 13 residues. Trimming took 0 bases from V and 3 from J, leaving 5 bases between them. Germline values: CDR1 LNHDA, CDR2 SQIVND (reference sequence). The CDR3 region has the DNA TGTGCCAGTAGTATAGACTTCGAAGAGACCCAGTACTTC. This translates into CASSIDFEETQYF.

This rearrangement joins TRBV30 to TRBJ2-7, with D tentatively TRBD2 (6 bases). The ends were cut back, 2 bases at V and 7 bases at J, with 9 bases in the middle. Germline V gene sequence: CDR1 GTSNPN, CDR2 SVGIG (reference sequence). The CDR3 is 11 amino acids. The chain's CDR3 is CAWSSGREQYF. For the CDR3, the DNA is TGTGCCTGGAGTTCGGGGAGGGAGCAGTACTTC.

The rearrangement links TRBV5-1 to TRBJ2-7; possibly TRBD2 for D (5 bases). With 0 bases removed from V and 5 bases from J, the gap between germline ends came to 15 bases. This CDR3 region has 15 residues. CDR1 is SGHRS, CDR2 YFSETQ, per germline. The DNA of the CDR3 is TGCGCCAGCAGCTTGGGAGGGTTCCTGTCCCACGAGCAGTACTTC. It encodes CASSLGGFLSHEQYF.

This chain connects TRBV12-5 to TRBJ2-1; D uncertain. V lost 2 bases to trimming and J lost 9 bases, with 14 bases between them. This CDR3 is 14 amino acids long. Per germline, CDR1 LGHNT and CDR2 FRNRAP. CDR3 nucleotide sequence: TGTGCTAGTGGTTTGACTAACATTTACGGTGAGCAGTTCTTC. Its translation: CASGLTNIYGEQFF.

The rearrangement uses TRBV7-8 and TRBJ2-5, with 10 bases matching TRBD2. Looked up from germline, CDR1 is SGHVS and CDR2 is FQNEAQ. The ends lost 3 bases at V and 2 bases at J; junction bases unmatched: 6. The CDR3 sequence is 16 residues long. This chain's CDR3 is CASSFPETSGQETQYF. The CDR3 DNA follows: TGTGCCAGCAGCTTTCCAGAGACTAGCGGGCAAGAGACCCAGTACTTC.

The rearrangement uses TRBV2 and TRBJ2-1; 11 positions agree with TRBD2. Germline CDR1 SNHLY, CDR2 FYNNEI. This CDR3 is 13 amino acids long. With 10 bases clipped from V and 5 bases from J, the junction kept 4 bases outside the gene matches. This chain's CDR3 is CATGTSGNNEQFF. The CDR3 bases are TGTGCCACCGGGACTAGCGGTAACAATGAGCAGTTCTTC.

The chain is built from TRBV27 and TRBJ2-2, with TRBD2 identical over 16 bases. Losses at the gene ends were 6 bases for V and 5 bases for J; bases not matched to a gene: 3. Germline CDR1 MNHEY, CDR2 SMNVEV (reference sequence). This CDR3 is built from 16 residues. CDR3: CASRGLAGGPTGELFF. As DNA, the CDR3 is TGTGCCAGCAGGGGACTAGCGGGGGGGCCGACCGGGGAGCTGTTTTTT.

This clone was detected only a few times. The chain uses TRBV14 and TRBJ1-5; perhaps TRBD1 as D (5 bases). The CDR3 runs 14 residues. The ends were cut back, 3 bases at V and 5 bases at J, with 11 bases in the middle. Per the germline V gene, CDR1 is SGHDN and CDR2 is FVKESK. CDR3 sequence reads: CASSQARADQPQHF. Here the CDR3 DNA reads TGTGCCAGCAGCCAGGCCAGGGCCGATCAGCCCCAGCATTTT.

The V gene is TRBV7-2, the J gene TRBJ2-1; 8 bases fit TRBD2. This CDR3 is 17 amino acids long. With V trimmed by 1 base and J by 4 bases, 9 bases remained unmatched. Germline V gene sequence: CDR1 SGHTA, CDR2 FQGNSA. The DNA of the CDR3 is TGTGCCAGCAGCTTAGAGTATCCTAGCGGGCCATACAATGAGCAGTTCTTC. This encodes CASSLEYPSGPYNEQFF.

By share, this clone counts as medium-sized. The genes are TRBV28 and TRBJ2-3; TRBD2 is a possible D gene (6 bases). The CDR3 extends over 15 amino acids. Trimming shortened V by 2 bases and J by 5 bases, and 14 bases separated the two germline ends. Germline V gives CDR1 MDHEN, CDR2 SYDVKM. The CDR3 DNA reads TGTGCCAGCAGTTTAGGAGCGGGTGGTGGAGATACGCAGTATTTT. Translation gives CASSLGAGGGDTQYF.

This chain joins TRBV12-5 and TRBJ1-5, with TRBD1 matching over 10 bases. J was trimmed by 5 bases and V by 1 base; bases with no gene match: 5. This CDR3 has 16 amino acids. Germline V CDR1 and CDR2: LGHNT, FRNRAP. The CDR3 region is CASGLGLGTGDQPQHF. The CDR3 region has the DNA TGTGCTAGTGGTTTGGGCCTCGGGACAGGGGATCAGCCCCAGCATTTT.

The gene calls are TRBV7-2 and TRBJ1-2; D is unresolved. CDR3 length: 13 residues. The V and J ends lost 5 bases and 4 bases respectively, with 11 bases between them. Germline V gene sequence: CDR1 SGHTA, CDR2 FQGNSA. The CDR3: CASSVGVGYGYTF. CDR3 in DNA: TGTGCCAGCAGCGTCGGGGTTGGCTATGGCTACACCTTC.

This chain joins TRBV25-1 and TRBJ2-2, with TRBD1 identical over 7 bases. The germline CDR1 and CDR2 sequences are MGHDK and SYGVNS. V shed 4 bases, J shed 6 bases, and the junction held 5 bases outside the gene matches. CDR3 length: 14 amino acids. CDR3 sequence reads: CASSAGQVPGELFF. In DNA, the CDR3 is TGTGCCAGCAGTGCCGGACAGGTTCCCGGGGAGCTGTTTTTT.

This rearrangement joins TRBV5-6 to TRBJ2-7; TRBD1 matches 11 bases. CDR3 length: 17 amino acids. The germline gives CDR1 SGHDT, CDR2 YYEEEE. Unmatched junction bases numbered 8, after V lost 0 bases and J lost 3 bases. The CDR3 sequence: CASSLGAGTGGLYEQYF. CDR3 sequence (DNA): TGTGCCAGCAGCTTGGGGGCAGGGACAGGGGGTCTCTACGAGCAGTACTTC.